This T cell receptor (beta chain) was identified in a study of CD4+ T cells in melanoma. CDR1 and CDR2 from the germline V gene are SNHLY and FYNNEI. This CDR3 has 13 amino acids. The germline V and J ends were trimmed by 5 bases and 8 bases, with 15 bases remaining between them. The protocol was immunoSEQ multiplex PCR, while the TCRdb copy is restricted to in-frame clones and leaves out a portion. This table has about 140,000 clones, over 90% appearing once. The receptor comes from a human donor with melanoma. The rearrangement links TRBV2 to TRBJ1-2; a weak D match, TRBD1 (5 bases). The CDR3 DNA reads TGTGCCAGCAGTCAAACCGGCCAGGGAGGCTACACCTTC. Amino acids: CASSQTGQGGYTF.